This T cell receptor (beta chain) was sequenced during a study of blood T cell repertoires in COVID-19. Overall study: Italy, Spain and the United States were the sources of the convalescent and acute COVID-19 samples. T cells, B-cell-depleted T cells, or PBMCs supplied cDNA or gDNA.

The ends lost 1 base at V and 8 bases at J; junction bases unmatched: 3. Germline CDR1 reads SGDLS; CDR2 reads YYNGEE. The CDR3 spans 14 residues. As originally analysed: How many nucleated cells were present was estimated from reference gene primer amplification. Here immunoSEQ multiplex PCR was the method, and the copy in TCRdb shows in-frame clones only, minus some. V and J calls and clone size follow that table, whereas D and trimming were derived from the DNA. The sample contains 70,000 or so clones, about nine tenths of which appear only once. The clonotype comes from a man in his 70s with active or convalescent COVID-19. The sequenced sample consisted of peripheral blood. The chain combines TRBV9 with TRBJ1-6; TRBD1 matches at 7 bases. Written as DNA, the CDR3 is TGTGCCAGCAGCGTACGAACAGGGGATTCACCCCTCCACTTT. The encoded protein is CASSVRTGDSPLHF.